The rows below give T cell receptor beta chains drawn from one sample of a study of T cell repertoires in cytomegalovirus infection. TCRdb passed the reads through MiXCR, listing each CDR3 protein once. The sample holds more than 140,000 distinct CDR3 sequences, about 6% seen once. The sequenced sample was PBMCs. These receptors were taken from a human donor in good health (CMV status not recorded). Some clones in this sample may be carry-over from other donors' samples. CDR3s include the opening cysteine and the closing phenylalanine or tryptophan. A D gene is named only where the DNA matches it firmly. A row's size may be missing; if present it is once, few, many or a size class.

TRBJ2-7 | TRBV7-2 | many | TRBD1 | 15 | TGTGCCAGCAGCGCAGGGACAGGGGGCTCCTACGAGCAGTACTTC | CASSAGTGGSYEQYF
TRBJ1-3 | TRBV7-9 | NA | TRBD1 | 15 | TGTGCCAGCAGGAGACAGGGGGCGCTGGGAAACAACATATATTTT | CASRRQGALGNNIYF
TRBJ1-2 | TRBV6-9 | few | TRBD1 | 13 | TGTGCCGCCGAACCGGGACAGGCCGATGGCTACACCTTC | CAAEPGQADGYTF
TRBJ1-1 | TRBV28 | many | NA | 17 | TGTGCCAGCACCCCACCCACCCCGGGTAGGATGAACACTGAAGCTTTCTTT | CASTPPTPGRMNTEAFF
TRBJ2-1 | TRBV6-1 | many | TRBD2 | 15 | TGTGCCAGCAGTTACGGACTAGCGGGATGGAATGAGCAGTTCTTC | CASSYGLAGWNEQFF
TRBJ2-1 | TRBV14 | many | NA | 15 | TGTGCCAGCAGCCATCCTCAGGGTTCCTACAATGAGCAGTTCTTC | CASSHPQGSYNEQFF
TRBJ1-2 | TRBV6-1 | many | TRBD1 | 15 | TGTGCCAGCAGTAGTCGGGACAGGGGGCTCGAAGGCTACACCTTC | CASSSRDRGLEGYTF
TRBJ1-2 | TRBV7-2 | many | NA | 14 | TGTGCCAGCAGCTCCCGGTGGGCAGCCGAGGGCTACACCTTC | CASSSRWAAEGYTF
TRBJ2-3 | TRBV6-2/TRBV6-3 | NA | TRBD2 | 18 | TGTGCCAGCAGCCCCTTAGCGGGGGGGCGCCTCGGCACAGATACGCAGTATTTT | CASSPLAGGRLGTDTQYF
TRBJ2-1 | TRBV11-3 | many | TRBD2 | 16 | TGTGCCAGCAGCTTAGGTCTAGCGGGGGGCTACAATGAGCAGTTCTTC | CASSLGLAGGYNEQFF
TRBJ2-3 | TRBV29-1 | few | NA | 14 | TGCAGCGTTGAAGGAGGGGGGGCCACAGATACGCAGTATTTT | CSVEGGGATDTQYF
TRBJ1-3 | TRBV28 | many | NA | 15 | TGTGCCAGCAGTTTGTTAAGCGGGACTGGAAACACCATATATTTT | CASSLLSGTGNTIYF
TRBJ2-3 | TRBV11-3 | many | NA | 17 | TGTGCCAGCAGCCATCGGAGTTTGGGGCCCGTCACAGATACGCAGTATTTT | CASSHRSLGPVTDTQYF
TRBJ2-1 | TRBV10-3 | many | NA | 14 | TGTGCCACCGCGAGACAGGCCCAGCCTCGCGAGCAGTTCTTC | CATARQAQPREQFF
TRBJ1-1 | TRBV14 | few | NA | 13 | TGTGCCAGCAGGGAGCAGGGTCGCACTGAAGCTTTCTTT | CASREQGRTEAFF
TRBJ2-1 | TRBV6-2/TRBV6-3 | many | TRBD2 | 17 | TGTGCCAGCAGTTACTCGCCTAGCGGGGGGCTCTACAATGAGCAGTTCTTC | CASSYSPSGGLYNEQFF
TRBJ2-1 | TRBV7-8 | many | TRBD2 | 17 | TGTGCCAGCAGCTTAACTCCAGCGGGGTTCTCCTACAATGAGCAGTTCTTC | CASSLTPAGFSYNEQFF
TRBJ1-2 | TRBV20-1 | many | TRBD1 | 12 | TGCAGTGCTAAGGAGGGGGCGAGGGGCTACACCTTC | CSAKEGARGYTF
TRBJ2-7 | TRBV7-9 | many | NA | 11 | TGTGCCAGCAGCGGCACCTACGAGCAGTACTTC | CASSGTYEQYF
TRBJ2-7 | TRBV6-5 | few | NA | 16 | TGTGCCAGCAGTACACCCGGGACCGCTCCTTCCTACGAGCAGTACTTC | CASSTPGTAPSYEQYF
TRBJ2-3 | TRBV7-2 | many | NA | 15 | TGTGCCAGCAGCCCGCGGGCGGGGTCCACAGATACGCAGTATTTT | CASSPRAGSTDTQYF
TRBJ2-7 | TRBV6-6 | many | TRBD2 | 15 | TGTGCCAGCAGCCAACTAGCGGAAAGCTCCTACGAGCAGTACTTC | CASSQLAESSYEQYF
TRBJ2-7 | TRBV7-2 | many | TRBD2 | 15 | TGTGCCAGCAGCGCCGGGGGGGCGTCCTCCTACGAGCAGTACTTC | CASSAGGASSYEQYF
TRBJ1-1 | TRBV7-9 | many | NA | 12 | TGTGCCAGCAGCCTGACAGCCACTGAAGCTTTCTTT | CASSLTATEAFF
TRBJ1-1 | TRBV13 | NA | NA | 14 | TGTGCCAGCAGCCCCTGGATTGTTGGGGCTGAAGCTTTCTTT | CASSPWIVGAEAFF
TRBJ2-3 | TRBV28 | many | TRBD1 | 14 | TGTGCCAGCAGTTTATTGCAGGGGGCAGATACGCAGTATTTT | CASSLLQGADTQYF
TRBJ2-7 | TRBV28 | NA | TRBD2 | 16 | TGTGCCAGCAGTTCCCCCGCTAGCGGGGTCACCTACGAGCAGTACTTC | CASSSPASGVTYEQYF
TRBJ2-1 | TRBV6-2/TRBV6-3 | many | NA | 14 | TGTGCCAGCAGCCCCGTTTGGCAGCCCAATGAGCAGTTCTTC | CASSPVWQPNEQFF
TRBJ2-7 | TRBV12-3/TRBV12-4 | many | NA | 12 | TGTGCCAGCAGGAAGGGACCGGGCGAGCAGTACTTC | CASRKGPGEQYF
TRBJ2-7 | TRBV6-1 | many | TRBD1 | 15 | TGTGCCAGCAGTCGGGGACAGGGGTCGGTCTACGAGCAGTACTTC | CASSRGQGSVYEQYF
TRBJ2-5 | TRBV27 | few | NA | 13 | TGTGCCAGCAGTTTAACCCCGGGGGAGACCCAGTACTTC | CASSLTPGETQYF
TRBJ2-6 | TRBV6-2/TRBV6-3 | many | NA | 18 | TGTGCCAGCAGTTACTCAGGAGGTGGGCTATCTGGGGCCAACGTCCTGACTTTC | CASSYSGGGLSGANVLTF
TRBJ2-2 | TRBV7-2 | many | TRBD1 | 15 | TGTGCCAGCAGCTGGACAGGGGGCGGGTCCGGGGAGCTGTTTTTT | CASSWTGGGSGELFF
TRBJ2-2 | TRBV7-2 | many | NA | 12 | TGTGCCAGCAGCGAACGTCCTGGGGAGCTGTTTTTT | CASSERPGELFF
TRBJ1-1 | TRBV6-2/TRBV6-3 | many | TRBD1 | 14 | TGTGCCAGCAGTACCTATACAGGGGGGACTGAAGCTTTCTTT | CASSTYTGGTEAFF
TRBJ2-3 | TRBV7-2 | many | TRBD2 | 16 | TGTGCCAGCAGCCAAGCGGCTAGCGGGGGTCCGGATACGCAGTATTTT | CASSQAASGGPDTQYF
TRBJ2-3 | TRBV6-2/TRBV6-3 | many | NA | 16 | TGTGCCAGCAGTTACTCCCAGCCGGGAGGCACAGATACGCAGTATTTT | CASSYSQPGGTDTQYF
TRBJ2-1 | TRBV10-3 | many | NA | 12 | TGTGCCATCAGTGAAAGAGACAATGAGCAGTTCTTC | CAISERDNEQFF
TRBJ2-3 | TRBV7-8 | many | NA | 16 | TGTGCCAGCAACGATGCAATACTGGGCACTGGAGATACGCAGTATTTT | CASNDAILGTGDTQYF
TRBJ1-1 | TRBV29-1 | many | NA | 13 | TGCAGCTTTTCTTACCCGGCCCAGATTGAAGCTTTCTTT | CSFSYPAQIEAFF
TRBJ1-4 | TRBV7-9 | many | NA | 14 | TGTGCCAGCAGCTTAGTGAGGGATAATGAAAAACTGTTTTTT | CASSLVRDNEKLFF
TRBJ2-3 | TRBV7-2 | many | NA | 13 | TGTGCCAGCAGCTCCCATGGCACAGATACGCAGTATTTT | CASSSHGTDTQYF
TRBJ1-2 | TRBV19 | few | NA | 16 | TGTGCCAGTAGTATTCGTTCTGGAGGAGCTAACTATGGCTACACCTTC | CASSIRSGGANYGYTF
TRBJ1-6 | TRBV14 | many | TRBD1 | 18 | TGTGCCAGCAGCCAGCTCTATTGGGCCAGGGGGAATAATTCACCCCTCCACTTT | CASSQLYWARGNNSPLHF
TRBJ2-7 | TRBV7-2 | medium-sized | TRBD1 | 17 | TGTGCCAGCAGCTTAGAGTCAGGGGGACAGGGGGTAAACGAGCAGTACTTC | CASSLESGGQGVNEQYF
TRBJ2-4 | TRBV10-2 | NA | NA | 14 | TGCGCCAGCAGTGAAGGCAGTTACAAAAACATTCAGTACTTC | CASSEGSYKNIQYF
TRBJ1-3 | TRBV15 | NA | NA | 18 | TGTGCCACCAGCAGATGGGACGGGACAATCCGGGAGAAAAACACCATATATTTT | CATSRWDGTIREKNTIYF
TRBJ2-1 | TRBV12-3/TRBV12-4 | few | TRBD2 | 16 | TGTGCCAGCAGTCTATGGGCTAGCGGGATTTACAATGAGCAGTTCTTC | CASSLWASGIYNEQFF
TRBJ2-7 | TRBV7-3 | many | NA | 16 | TGTGCCAGCAGCTCCCAGGACTTTCGTCAAGACTACGAGCAGTACTTC | CASSSQDFRQDYEQYF
TRBJ1-1 | TRBV12-3/TRBV12-4 | many | NA | 12 | TGTGCCAGCAGTTTTTCCTCCGCTGAAGCTTTCTTT | CASSFSSAEAFF
TRBJ1-1 | TRBV6-1 | many | TRBD1 | 14 | TGTGCCAGCAAGAGCGACAGGGTAAACACTGAAGCTTTCTTT | CASKSDRVNTEAFF
TRBJ1-6 | TRBV7-9 | NA | NA | 14 | TGTGCCAGCAGCTTCGGCTCAGGGCCCCGACCCCTCCACTTT | CASSFGSGPRPLHF
TRBJ1-6 | TRBV12-3/TRBV12-4 | many | NA | 15 | TGTGCCAGCAGTCAATCACACGGGAGGAATTCACCCCTCCACTTT | CASSQSHGRNSPLHF
TRBJ1-5 | TRBV7-2 | many | NA | 20 | TGTGCCAGCAGCTTAGCGAGTGTGGGCGCCGGAGTGGTTAGCAATCAGCCCCAGCATTTT | CASSLASVGAGVVSNQPQHF
TRBJ2-7 | TRBV29-1 | few | NA | 14 | TGCAGCGTTGCGCCGGGCCTTCGGTCGGGGGAGCAGTACTTC | CSVAPGLRSGEQYF
TRBJ2-7 | TRBV28 | many | NA | 12 | TGTGCCAGCAGTTTTAGGGTGGGCGAGCAGTACTTC | CASSFRVGEQYF
TRBJ2-2 | TRBV6-1 | many | NA | 17 | TGTGCCAGCAGCCGACTGGGACACCCGATGGACACCGGGGAGCTGTTTTTT | CASSRLGHPMDTGELFF
TRBJ2-7 | TRBV6-1 | many | NA | 14 | TGTGCCAGCAGTCCAGAAAAGGGGTCTCGCGAGCAGTACTTC | CASSPEKGSREQYF
TRBJ2-3 | TRBV20-1 | few | TRBD2 | 15 | TGCAGTGCAGAGCCGGGACTAGCGGGGGTAGATACGCAGTATTTT | CSAEPGLAGVDTQYF